This T cell receptor beta chain was captured by sequencing in a study of cytomegalovirus exposure and HLA in healthy donors. Study in general: Among a few hundred genotyped donors, around 80% fell in the Caucasian-associated ancestry cluster.

The primer mix had 60 Vbeta and 13 Jbeta primers. Sequencing used immunoSEQ multiplex PCR; TCRdb keeps in-frame clones, though not all of them. The sample has roughly 130,000 clones, roughly 62% seen once. Germline CDR1 SGHTA, CDR2 FQGNSA. Trimming removed 5 bases from V and 6 bases from J, with 12 bases in between. The CDR3 is 13 amino acids. The specimen was PBMCs. The chain couples TRBV7-2 to TRBJ2-3, with TRBD2 as a possible D gene (6 bases). This sequence was found in a man aged 30 to 45 in good health and CMV-seropositive. CDR3 amino acids: CASSVRGGDTQYF. CDR3 in DNA: TGTGCCAGCAGCGTCCGTGGGGGGGATACGCAGTATTTT.